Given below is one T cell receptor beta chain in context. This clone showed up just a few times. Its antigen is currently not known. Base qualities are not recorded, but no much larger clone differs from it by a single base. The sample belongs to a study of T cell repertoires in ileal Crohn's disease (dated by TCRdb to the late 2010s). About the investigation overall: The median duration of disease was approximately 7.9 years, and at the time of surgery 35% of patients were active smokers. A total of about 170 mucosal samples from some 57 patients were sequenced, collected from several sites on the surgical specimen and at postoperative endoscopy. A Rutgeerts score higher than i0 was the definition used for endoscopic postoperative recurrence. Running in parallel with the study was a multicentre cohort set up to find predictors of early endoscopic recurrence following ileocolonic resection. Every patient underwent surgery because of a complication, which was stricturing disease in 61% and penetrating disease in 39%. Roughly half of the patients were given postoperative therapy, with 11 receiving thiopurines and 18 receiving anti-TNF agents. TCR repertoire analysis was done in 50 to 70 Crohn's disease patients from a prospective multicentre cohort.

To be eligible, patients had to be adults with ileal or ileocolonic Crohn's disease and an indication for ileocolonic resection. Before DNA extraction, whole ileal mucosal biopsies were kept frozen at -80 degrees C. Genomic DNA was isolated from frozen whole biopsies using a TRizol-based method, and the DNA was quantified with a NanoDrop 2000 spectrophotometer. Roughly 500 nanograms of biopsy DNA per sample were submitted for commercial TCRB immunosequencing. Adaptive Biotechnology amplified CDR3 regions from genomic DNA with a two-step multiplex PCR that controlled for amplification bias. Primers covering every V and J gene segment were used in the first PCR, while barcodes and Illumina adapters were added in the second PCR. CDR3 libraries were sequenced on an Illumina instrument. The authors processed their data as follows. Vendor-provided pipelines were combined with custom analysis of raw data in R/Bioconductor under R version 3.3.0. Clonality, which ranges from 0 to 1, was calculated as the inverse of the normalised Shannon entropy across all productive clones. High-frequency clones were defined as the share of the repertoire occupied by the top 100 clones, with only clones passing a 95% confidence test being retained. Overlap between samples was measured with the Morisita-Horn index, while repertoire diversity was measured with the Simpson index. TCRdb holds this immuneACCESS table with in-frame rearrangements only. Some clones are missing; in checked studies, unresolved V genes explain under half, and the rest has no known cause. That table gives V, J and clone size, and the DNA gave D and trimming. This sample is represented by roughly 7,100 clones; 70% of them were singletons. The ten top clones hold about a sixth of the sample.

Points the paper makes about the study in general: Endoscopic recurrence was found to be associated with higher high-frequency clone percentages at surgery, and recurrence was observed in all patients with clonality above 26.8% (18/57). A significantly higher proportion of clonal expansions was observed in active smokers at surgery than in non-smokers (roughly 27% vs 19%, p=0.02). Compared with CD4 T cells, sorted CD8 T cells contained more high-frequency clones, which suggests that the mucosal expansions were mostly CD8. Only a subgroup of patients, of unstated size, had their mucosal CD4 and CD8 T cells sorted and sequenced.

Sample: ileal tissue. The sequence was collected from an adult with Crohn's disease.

The DNA sequence is as follows: TGTGCCAGCAGTTTTAGGCAGGGTATGGATGTGGCTTTCTTT. Its protein is CASSFRQGMDVAFF. The rearrangement joined TRBV27 to TRBJ1-1; tentative D gene TRBD1, with 5 bases matching. Based on the germline V gene (reference sequence), the CDR1 and CDR2 sequences are MNHEY and SMNVEV. V and J are truncated by 3 bases and 11 bases respectively, leaving an intervening sequence of 19 bases. From the cysteine through the phenylalanine, the CDR3 covers 14 amino acids. The entry retains the CDR3 DNA only, 42 bases that are in frame from base 1.